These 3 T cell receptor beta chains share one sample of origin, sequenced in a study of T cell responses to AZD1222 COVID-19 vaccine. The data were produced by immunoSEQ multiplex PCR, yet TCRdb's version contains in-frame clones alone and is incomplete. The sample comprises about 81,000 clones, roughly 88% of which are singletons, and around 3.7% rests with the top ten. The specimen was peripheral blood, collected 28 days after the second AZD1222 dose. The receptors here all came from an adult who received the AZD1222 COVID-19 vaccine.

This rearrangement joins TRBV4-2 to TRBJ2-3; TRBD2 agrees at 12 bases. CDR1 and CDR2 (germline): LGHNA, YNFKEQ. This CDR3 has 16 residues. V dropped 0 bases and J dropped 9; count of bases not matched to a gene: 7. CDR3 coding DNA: TGTGCCAGCAGCCAAGAGACTAGCGGGAGAATGTGGACGCAGTATTTT. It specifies CASSQETSGRMWTQYF.

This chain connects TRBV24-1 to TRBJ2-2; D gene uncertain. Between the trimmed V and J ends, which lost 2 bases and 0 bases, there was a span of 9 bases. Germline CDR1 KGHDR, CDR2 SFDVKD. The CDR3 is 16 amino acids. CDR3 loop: CATSDYGFTNTGELFF. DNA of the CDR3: TGTGCCACCAGTGATTACGGCTTCACGAACACCGGGGAGCTGTTTTTT.

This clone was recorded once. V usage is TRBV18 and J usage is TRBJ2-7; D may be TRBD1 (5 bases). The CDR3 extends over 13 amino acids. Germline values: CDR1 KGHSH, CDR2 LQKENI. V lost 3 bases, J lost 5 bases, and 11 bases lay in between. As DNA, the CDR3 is TGTGCCAGCTCACCGGGGCCAGGGCACGAGCAGTACTTC. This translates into CASSPGPGHEQYF.